These T cell receptor beta chains were read from a single sample in a study of blood T cell repertoires in COVID-19. TCRdb's copy holds only in-frame clones and misses some; the assay was immunoSEQ multiplex PCR. This table holds over 100,000 clones, 80% to 90% found once. Specimen: peripheral blood. These receptors were taken from a human donor in a cohort sampled during active COVID-19. Both conserved end residues are part of each CDR3. D genes are given only for firm matches. Clone size is not always given. Where it is, it says once, few, many or a class for expanded clones.

>TRBJ2-5|NA|NA|TRBV7-2
TGTGCCAGCAGCTTAGTAGGCCTAGAGGAGACCCAGTACTTC
CASSLVGLEETQYF
>TRBJ2-3|NA|NA|TRBV25-1
TGTGCCAGCAGTGAATTGGGGGCTAGCACAGATACGCAGTATTTT
CASSELGASTDTQYF
>TRBJ2-1|NA|NA|TRBV7-8
TGTGCCAGCAGCTTACTGACAATCAAAAACAATGAGCAGTTCTTC
CASSLLTIKNNEQFF
>TRBJ1-2|NA|once|TRBV4-3
TGCGCCAGCAGCCAAGTTGCGGAGACTAACTATGGCTACACCTTC
CASSQVAETNYGYTF
>TRBJ1-1|NA|NA|TRBV7-2
TGTGCCAGCAACGAGGGTATGGGCACTGAAGCTTTCTTT
CASNEGMGTEAFF
>TRBJ2-2|TRBD1|NA|TRBV19
TGTGCCAGTAGTACACCGGGACAGGGATCGGGGGAGCTGTTTTTT
CASSTPGQGSGELFF
>TRBJ1-3|TRBD1|NA|TRBV5-6
TGTGCCAGCAGCCGACAGGGATCGGGAAACACCATATATTTT
CASSRQGSGNTIYF
>TRBJ1-2|TRBD1|NA|TRBV28
TGTGCCAGCAGGCTGACAGGGGTCTATGGCTACACCTTC
CASRLTGVYGYTF
>TRBJ1-2|NA|NA|TRBV28
TGTGCCAGCACTAAGGACGGCTTTGGAGTCTCGGGGGGCTACACCTTC
CASTKDGFGVSGGYTF
>TRBJ2-1|NA|NA|TRBV5-1
TGCGCCAGCAGCTTGGCCACGGGAACCTACAATGAGCAGTTCTTC
CASSLATGTYNEQFF
>TRBJ2-7|TRBD1|NA|TRBV11-3
TGTGCCAGCAGAGAACAACCGGGACAGGGAGCCTACGAGCAGTACTTC
CASREQPGQGAYEQYF
>TRBJ1-2|NA|NA|TRBV5-5
TGTGCCAGCAGCCCCTCCCCATCGGTTCGTACTTATGGCTACACCTTC
CASSPSPSVRTYGYTF
>TRBJ1-3|TRBD1|NA|TRBV19
TGTGCCAGTAGTCCAACAGGGGGCTCTGGAAACACCATATATTTT
CASSPTGGSGNTIYF
>TRBJ2-3|NA|NA|TRBV5-1
TGCGCCAGCAGCTTTAGATTCGGCACAGATACGCAGTATTTT
CASSFRFGTDTQYF
>TRBJ2-3|NA|once|TRBV30
TGTGCCGCGGTACGGGGGACGAGCACAGATACGCAGTATTTT
CAAVRGTSTDTQYF
>TRBJ1-6|NA|NA|TRBV4-2
TGTGCCAGCAGCCAAGATCGGGGGGGCGGCGGTTCACCCCTCCACTTT
CASSQDRGGGGSPLHF
>TRBJ2-7|NA|NA|TRBV7-8
TGTGCCAGCAGCTTAGCGGTCCCTCCGGTCGAGCAGTACTTC
CASSLAVPPVEQYF
>TRBJ2-3|TRBD1|NA|TRBV7-9
TGTGCCAGCAGCCCTGGACAGGACACAGATACGCAGTATTTT
CASSPGQDTDTQYF
>TRBJ2-2|NA|NA|TRBV6-5
TGTGCCAGCAGGGGAAGCGGGTTCACCGGGGAGCTGTTTTTT
CASRGSGFTGELFF
>TRBJ2-3|TRBD1|NA|TRBV10-2
TGCGCCAGTCGGACAGGGCTCCTTTTCACAGATACGCAGTATTTT
CASRTGLLFTDTQYF
>TRBJ1-5|NA|NA|TRBV5-6
TGTGCCAGCAGCTCGACAGAATATAGCAATCAGCCCCAGCATTTT
CASSSTEYSNQPQHF
>TRBJ1-6|NA|NA|TRBV27
TGTGCCAGCAGTTTCGGGTTAGATTCACCCCTCCACTTT
CASSFGLDSPLHF
>TRBJ2-3|TRBD2|NA|TRBV11-2
TGTGCCAGCAGCTTCGAGACTAGCGGGGCTAGCACAGATACGCAGTATTTT
CASSFETSGASTDTQYF
>TRBJ2-3|NA|NA|TRBV11-3
TGTGCCAGCAGCTTATTAGCGGAGTTCACAGATACGCAGTATTTT
CASSLLAEFTDTQYF
>TRBJ2-3|TRBD2|NA|TRBV5-1
TGCGCCAGCAGCCTGGTAGCGGGCCATAGCACAGATACGCAGTATTTT
CASSLVAGHSTDTQYF
>TRBJ2-5|NA|NA|TRBV6-5
TGTGCCAGCAGGATAAGGGGTTTGGAGACCCAGTACTTC
CASRIRGLETQYF
>TRBJ2-7|NA|NA|TRBV28
TGTGCCAGCAGTTTTGCTTTAGCCCGCGAGCAGTACTTC
CASSFALAREQYF
>TRBJ1-1|TRBD1|many|TRBV6-5
TGTGCCAGCAGAAGACAGGGGTACGGGAACACTGAAGCTTTCTTT
CASRRQGYGNTEAFF
>TRBJ2-7|TRBD2|NA|TRBV19
TGTGCCAGTAGTAAACCCCGGACTAGCGGGACACCCGACGAGCAGTACTTC
CASSKPRTSGTPDEQYF
>TRBJ2-2|TRBD2|once|TRBV6-6
TGTGCCAGCACTCGAAGCGGGAGCGGGGGAAGGACCGGGGAGCTGTTTTTT
CASTRSGSGGRTGELFF
>TRBJ2-7|TRBD2|NA|TRBV7-3
TGTGCCAGCAGCCTCGGGGATAAAGGTCTAGCGGGAGCTTTGAACTACGAGCAGTACTTC
CASSLGDKGLAGALNYEQYF
>TRBJ1-2|TRBD1|NA|TRBV4-1
TGCGCCAGCAGCCAAGACAGGGGAGGGCAGGGGGCTGTCTATGGCTACACCTTC
CASSQDRGGQGAVYGYTF
>TRBJ2-7|NA|NA|TRBV3-1/TRBV3-2
TGTGCCAGCAGCCCCGGGACAACCTTGAGCTCCTACGAGCAGTACTTC
CASSPGTTLSSYEQYF
>TRBJ2-1|NA|once|TRBV11-2
TGTGCCAGCAGCCTCACCCGGGGCGGGGCCTACAATGAGCAGTTCTTC
CASSLTRGGAYNEQFF
>TRBJ2-1|TRBD2|NA|TRBV24-1
TGTGCCACCAGTGATTACCCCGGGACTAGCGGGGGAAAGAGCTCCTACAATGAGCAGTTCTTC
CATSDYPGTSGGKSSYNEQFF
>TRBJ2-7|TRBD2|NA|TRBV6-5
TGTGCCAGCAGTCCGGGCGGGAGAGGCGAGCAGTACTTC
CASSPGGRGEQYF
>TRBJ2-7|TRBD1|NA|TRBV29-1
TGCAGCGTTGAAGCAGCCGGGACAGGGGTTTGGCAGTACTTC
CSVEAAGTGVWQYF
>TRBJ1-5|TRBD1|few|TRBV10-2
TGCGCCAGCAGTGAGTCCCAGGACAGGGGGCGTCAGCCCCAGCATTTT
CASSESQDRGRQPQHF
>TRBJ2-7|TRBD1|NA|TRBV28
TGTGCCAGCAGCCCGGAGGGGACAGGGGGTTACGAGCAGTACTTC
CASSPEGTGGYEQYF
>TRBJ1-5|NA|NA|TRBV6-5
TGTGCCTGCGGGGACAATCAGCCCCAGCATTTT
CACGDNQPQHF
>TRBJ2-7|TRBD2|NA|TRBV28
TGTGCCAGCAGGGGGACTAGCCTCCAGGGGGACGAGCAGTACTTC
CASRGTSLQGDEQYF
>TRBJ1-1|TRBD1|few|TRBV5-6
TGTGCCAGCAGCGGGGAGCCAGGTGGGACAGGGTCGGCGGTAGCTTTCTTT
CASSGEPGGTGSAVAFF
>TRBJ1-4|NA|once|TRBV7-8
TGTGCCAGCACCACCGGGGTGGACACTAATGAAAAACTGTTTTTT
CASTTGVDTNEKLFF
>TRBJ2-1|NA|NA|TRBV30
TGTGCCTGGAACGGGGGCTCCTACAATGAGCAGTTCTTC
CAWNGGSYNEQFF
>TRBJ1-1|NA|NA|TRBV30
TGTGCCTGGTCCTACAGGGAAGGGTACACTGAAGCTTTCTTT
CAWSYREGYTEAFF
>TRBJ2-1|TRBD2|NA|TRBV4-2
TGTGCCAGCAGCCAAGGAGCGGGAGGGAGGAATGAGCAGTTCTTC
CASSQGAGGRNEQFF
>TRBJ2-5|NA|NA|TRBV29-1
TGCAGCGTTGTGGTAGAGGGATGGGAGACCCAGTACTTC
CSVVVEGWETQYF
>TRBJ1-2|NA|few|TRBV4-1
TGCGCCAGCAGCCATAGTCCCTCTCTTGATGGCTACACCTTC
CASSHSPSLDGYTF
>TRBJ1-3|NA|NA|TRBV5-4
TGTGCCAGCAGCATGACTCGAGCACAGGGATGGGGAAACACCATATATTTT
CASSMTRAQGWGNTIYF
>TRBJ2-2|NA|NA|TRBV29-1
TGCAGCGTTGTGGCAGGGTTCACCGGGGAGCTGTTTTTT
CSVVAGFTGELFF
>TRBJ1-2|NA|NA|TRBV2
TGTGCCAGCAGTGAGTACCCGGAGGGTTCCGGCTATGGCTACACCTTC
CASSEYPEGSGYGYTF
>TRBJ2-1|NA|NA|TRBV29-1
TGCAGCGTTGTAGCGGTTTCCTACAATGAGCAGTTCTTC
CSVVAVSYNEQFF
>TRBJ2-7|NA|NA|TRBV18
TGTGCCAGCTCACCCCCTGGAGGGACCTTATCCGACGAGCAGTACTTC
CASSPPGGTLSDEQYF
>TRBJ1-1|NA|NA|TRBV7-2
TGTGCCAGCAGCTTAAAGACAGGGAACACTGAAGCTTTCTTT
CASSLKTGNTEAFF
>TRBJ2-7|TRBD2|NA|TRBV10-3
TGTGCCATCGGGACTAGCGGGGGGGCAGGGCAGTACTTC
CAIGTSGGAGQYF